The table lists the clone carrying this T cell receptor beta chain with many counts. Trimming shortened V by 3 bases and J by 8 bases, and 13 bases separated the two germline ends. The CDR3 totals 14 residues. Germline CDR1 is SGHTA and CDR2 is FQGNSA. The record originates from a study of neurological immune-mediated disorders. One entry per CDR3 protein, called by TCRdb with MiXCR from the 5' RACE reads. The sample carries about 27,000 distinct CDR3 sequences, roughly 20% recorded once. This chain uses TRBV7-2 with TRBJ1-4, with D maybe TRBD1 (5 bases). The sequenced sample was PBMCs. The sequence derives from a woman aged 55-75 years in good health. This chain's CDR3 is CASSLGPPKEKLFF. In nucleotides, the CDR3 is TGTGCCAGCAGCTTGGGACCTCCGAAGGAAAAACTGTTTTTT.